These 23 T cell receptor beta chains were sequenced from one sample in a study of cytomegalovirus exposure and HLA in healthy donors (dated by TCRdb to about 2017). Library preparation employed the immunoSEQ multiplex PCR assay. A mixture of 60 forward primers for TCR Vbeta segments and 13 reverse primers for TCR Jbeta segments was used in the multiplex PCR. TCRdb mirrors the immuneACCESS table, restricted to in-frame sequences. Some clones are absent from its copies; in checked studies, under half trace to an unresolved V gene, and the reason for the others is unknown. Counted in this sample were 100,000 to 150,000 clones; 70% to 80% of them appeared once. Around 4% of the sample goes to the ten largest clones. Sequencing input: PBMCs. The receptor set was obtained from a middle-aged man in good health and CMV-seronegative.

This clone appeared a single time. The chain is built from TRBV18 and TRBJ2-1; 7 positions agree with TRBD2. The CDR3 is 15 residues long. Germline assignment: CDR1 KGHSH and CDR2 LQKENI. The trim removed 1 base at V and 3 bases at J, leaving 3 bases unmatched. CDR3 bases: TGTGCCAGCTCACCACAAAGCGGGGTCTACAATGAGCAGTTCTTC. It is translated as CASSPQSGVYNEQFF.

The sample holds a few counts of this clone. The chain couples TRBV7-9 to TRBJ1-1; TRBD1 agrees at 10 bases. The CDR3 has 16 amino acids. Germline CDR1 and CDR2: SEHNR and FQNEAQ (reference sequence). Losses at the gene ends were 6 bases for V and 1 base for J; bases not matched to a gene: 8. The CDR3 nucleotides are TGTGCCAGCAGTTGGGCGGACAGGGGGACGAACACTGAAGCTTTCTTT. Protein product: CASSWADRGTNTEAFF.

V gene TRBV6-4 combines with J gene TRBJ1-1; 9 nucleotides match TRBD1. The CDR3 sequence is 14 residues long. V was pared by 8 bases and J by 4 bases, with 8 bases of the junction left unmatched. Germline V gene lookup returns CDR1 MRHNA and CDR2 SNTAGT. CDR3 DNA sequence: TGTGCCAGCCAAATGACAGGGGGAAGCACTGAAGCTTTCTTT. It yields the protein CASQMTGGSTEAFF.

In this sample, this clone turned up a few times. This chain connects TRBV28 to TRBJ1-4; 8 nucleotides align to TRBD1. This CDR3 comprises 14 residues. Germline assignment: CDR1 MDHEN and CDR2 SYDVKM. After removal of 5 bases from V and 6 bases from J, the junction contained 5 bases not matched to a gene. For the CDR3, the DNA is TGTGCCAGCAGTGTACAGGGGGTCGATGAAAAACTGTTTTTT. Residues: CASSVQGVDEKLFF.

V is TRBV19 and J is TRBJ2-7; D possibly corresponds to TRBD1 (5 bases). This CDR3 comprises 11 residues. CDR1 is LNHDA and CDR2 is SQIVND in the germline V gene (reference sequence). With 3 bases removed from V and 6 bases from J, the gap between germline ends came to 6 bases. CDR3 sequence (DNA): TGTGCCAGTAGTATGGGGCGCGAGCAGTACTTC. Residues: CASSMGREQYF.

The chain couples TRBV15 to TRBJ1-6; D gene uncertain. The length of the CDR3 is 14 residues. The V end was cut by 9 bases, the J end by 3 bases, with 12 bases between. The germline V gene encodes CDR1 LNHNV and CDR2 YYDKDF (reference sequence). CDR3 in DNA: TGTGCCACGAGGGAGGTGGACTATAATTCACCCCTCCACTTT. Residues: CATREVDYNSPLHF.

A few counts support this clone. The same CDR3 arises from other DNA sequences in this sample as well. This chain links TRBV7-2 with TRBJ1-3, with 7 bases fitting TRBD1. With 5 bases clipped from V and 8 bases from J, the junction kept 0 bases outside the gene matches. From germline, CDR1 is SGHTA and CDR2 FQGNSA. The CDR3 runs 11 residues. The CDR3 nucleotides are TGTGCCAGCAGCACAGGGGACACCATATATTTT. Amino acids: CASSTGDTIYF. Looking up the rest from reference TRBV7-2 and TRBJ1-3 gives the full variable domain: GAGVSQSPSNKVTEKGKDVELRCDPISGHTALYWYRQSLGQGLEFLIYFQGNSAPDKSGLPSDRFSAERTGGSVSTLTIQRTQQEDSAVYLCASSTGDTIYFGEGSWLTVV.

This sequence joins TRBV5-4 and TRBJ1-1, with D possibly being TRBD1 (6 bases). This CDR3 region has 15 residues. Trimming removed 2 bases at V and 1 base at J, with 12 bases between. Germline CDR1 SGHNT, CDR2 YYREEE (reference sequence). CDR3 coding DNA: TGTGCCAGCAGCTTTTTTCAGGGGAGGAACACTGAAGCTTTCTTT. Translating it yields CASSFFQGRNTEAFF.

J is TRBJ1-5 and V is TRBV6-5; no firm D call. CDR3 length: 15 residues. V was pared by 7 bases and J by 1 base, with 14 bases between. CDR1 MNHEY and CDR2 SVGAGI come from the germline V gene. CDR3 coding DNA: TGTGCCAGCAAGAACTTCGTCTTGAGCAATCAGCCCCAGCATTTT. Translating it yields CASKNFVLSNQPQHF.

The J gene is TRBJ1-2, the V gene TRBV9; D ambiguous. V was cut by 4 bases and J by 8 bases, with 18 bases left in between. Germline-derived CDR1 and CDR2 are SGDLS and YYNGEE. This CDR3 contains 14 residues. The CDR3 region is CASSPPDYLRGYTF. CDR3 DNA sequence: TGTGCCAGCAGCCCACCGGATTACCTGCGGGGCTACACCTTC.

Here the CDR3 reads CASSLEGGLGYTF. CDR3 nucleotides: TGTGCCAGCAGCCTTGAGGGGGGGCTTGGCTACACCTTC. The chain joins TRBV7-3 to TRBJ1-2; D is possibly TRBD1 (6 bases). The CDR3 totals 13 residues. V lost 5 bases and J 7 bases, leaving 14 bases between the germline ends. Germline CDR1 and CDR2: SGHTA and FQGTGA.

The chain combines TRBV6-5 with TRBJ2-2; D gene ambiguous. The CDR3 covers 13 residues. Germline V gene data show CDR1 as MNHEY and CDR2 as SVGAGI. V was shortened by 6 bases and J by 7 bases, with 12 bases between the two germline ends. The CDR3 spells CASSPGWSGELFF. The CDR3 DNA sequence: TGTGCCAGCAGCCCCGGGTGGAGCGGGGAGCTGTTTTTT.

The chain employs TRBV27 and TRBJ1-5; the D gene is possibly TRBD1 (6 bases). The germline V gene has CDR1 MNHEY and CDR2 SMNVEV (reference sequence). V lost 3 bases to trimming and J lost 4 bases, with 10 bases between them. This CDR3 contains 14 residues. Written as DNA, the CDR3 is TGTGCCAGCAGTTTCTCAGGGGTGAATCAGCCCCAGCATTTT. It specifies CASSFSGVNQPQHF.

This chain connects TRBV19 to TRBJ1-5; D call uncertain. Germline V lookup: CDR1 LNHDA, CDR2 SQIVND (reference sequence). The CDR3 loop spans 12 amino acids. The germline V and J ends were trimmed by 7 bases and 5 bases, with 9 bases remaining between them. The CDR3 loop is CASKGGDQPQHF. In DNA, the CDR3 is TGTGCCAGTAAAGGCGGCGATCAGCCCCAGCATTTT. Based on the CDR3 plus reference TRBV19 and TRBJ1-5, the full variable domain is DGGITQSPKYLFRKEGQNVTLSCEQNLNHDAMYWYRQDPGQGLRLIYYSQIVNDFQKGDIAEGYSVSREKKESFPLTVTSAQKNPTAFYLCASKGGDQPQHFGDGTRLSIL.

The chain employs TRBV7-3 and TRBJ2-2; TRBD1 is a possible D gene (6 bases). Trimming left V 6 bases short and J 3 bases short, with 11 bases between. In germline, CDR1 is SGHTA, CDR2 FQGTGA. The CDR3 covers 14 residues. CDR3 nucleotide sequence: TGTGCCAGCAGTCCGGGACACCACACCGGGGAGCTGTTTTTT. Translation gives CASSPGHHTGELFF.

The rearrangement links TRBV2 to TRBJ2-2; TRBD2 might be the D (6 bases). The CDR3 is 13 amino acids. Trimming shortened V by 8 bases and J by 3 bases, and 10 bases separated the two germline ends. Per germline, CDR1 SNHLY and CDR2 FYNNEI. The CDR3 DNA reads TGTGCCAGCGCGGGACTGCACACCGGGGAGCTGTTTTTT. Protein sequence: CASAGLHTGELFF.

The rearrangement joins TRBV2 to TRBJ2-1; weak D call: TRBD1 (5 bases). With 6 bases removed from V and 1 base from J, the gap between germline ends came to 16 bases. The CDR3 spans 16 residues. Germline assignment: CDR1 SNHLY and CDR2 FYNNEI. DNA for the CDR3: TGTGCCAGCAGCCTGCAAGGGGATCTATCCTACAATGAGCAGTTCTTC. Translated: CASSLQGDLSYNEQFF.

The genes are TRBV5-6 and TRBJ2-7; the D is unclear. The CDR3 contains 13 residues. Germline V lookup: CDR1 SGHDT, CDR2 YYEEEE. The V gene lost 4 bases and the J gene lost 2 bases, with 10 bases spanning the gap. As DNA, the CDR3 is TGTGCCAGCAGCGTGCTGTACACCTACGAGCAGTACTTC. It codes for CASSVLYTYEQYF.

The chain joins TRBV29-1 to TRBJ2-6; D gene uncertain. The CDR3 consists of 14 residues. From germline, CDR1 is SQVTM and CDR2 ANQGSEA. V was cut by 3 bases and J by 2 bases, with 8 bases left in between. CDR3 region: CSVDRGPGANVLTF. CDR3 DNA: TGCAGCGTTGATCGTGGGCCTGGGGCCAACGTCCTGACTTTC.

The table lists this clone with a count of one. The gene calls are TRBV7-9 and TRBJ1-2, with D uncertain. The length of the CDR3 is 14 residues. V lost 1 base to trimming and J lost 2 bases, with 8 bases between them. Germline loops: CDR1 SEHNR, CDR2 FQNEAQ (reference sequence). The CDR3 DNA reads TGTGCCAGCAGCTTAGGTTCCGGGAACTATGGCTACACCTTC. Its translation is CASSLGSGNYGYTF.

This chain connects TRBV7-2 to TRBJ2-7, with D perhaps TRBD2 (6 bases). Germline V CDR1 and CDR2: SGHTA, FQGNSA. The CDR3 loop spans 14 amino acids. V was trimmed by 2 bases and J by 6 bases, leaving 14 bases between them. CDR3 loop: CASSLRGAAGEQYF. The CDR3 DNA reads as TGTGCCAGCAGCTTACGCGGGGCCGCCGGCGAGCAGTACTTC.

The rearrangement joins TRBV16 to TRBJ1-1; D remains ambiguous. The germline V gene encodes CDR1 KGHSY and CDR2 FQNENV. The CDR3 is 15 residues long. V was shortened by 4 bases and J by 1 base, with 13 bases between the two germline ends. The DNA for the CDR3 is TGTGCCAGCAGCCCCAACTTAAGAGGGAACACTGAAGCTTTCTTT. It is translated as CASSPNLRGNTEAFF. The variable domain in full, with the rest retrieved from reference TRBV16 and TRBJ1-1, is GEEVAQTPKHLVRGEGQKAKLYCAPIKGHSYVFWYQQVLKNEFKFLISFQNENVFDETGMPKERFSAKCLPNSPCSLEIQATKLEDSAVYFCASSPNLRGNTEAFFGQGTRLTVV.

This sequence joins TRBV6-5 and TRBJ1-2; weak D call: TRBD1 (6 bases). Germline loops: CDR1 MNHEY, CDR2 SVGAGI. The germline V and J ends were trimmed by 5 bases and 8 bases, with 12 bases remaining between them. CDR3 length equals 12 residues. The CDR3 DNA is TGTGCCAGCAGTCCACAGGGATCGGGCTACACCTTC. This sequence encodes CASSPQGSGYTF.